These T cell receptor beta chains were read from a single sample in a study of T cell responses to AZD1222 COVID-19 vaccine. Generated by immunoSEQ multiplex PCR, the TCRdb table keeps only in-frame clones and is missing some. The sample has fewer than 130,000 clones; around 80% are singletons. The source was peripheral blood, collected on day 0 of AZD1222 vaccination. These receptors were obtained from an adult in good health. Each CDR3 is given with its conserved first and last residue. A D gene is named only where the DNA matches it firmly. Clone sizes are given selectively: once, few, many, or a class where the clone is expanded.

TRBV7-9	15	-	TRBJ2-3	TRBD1	CASSTTGQGADTQYF	TGTGCCAGCAGCACCACGGGACAGGGCGCAGATACGCAGTATTTT
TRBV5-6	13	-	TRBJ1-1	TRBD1	CASSPPSGGLAFF	TGTGCCAGCAGCCCGCCGTCAGGGGGCCTAGCTTTCTTT
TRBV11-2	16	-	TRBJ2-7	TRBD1	CASSFVPGTAYHEQYF	TGTGCCAGCAGCTTCGTCCCCGGGACAGCCTATCACGAGCAGTACTTC
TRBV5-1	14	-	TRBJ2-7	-	CASSLSTGVYEQYF	TGCGCCAGCAGCTTGTCAACGGGAGTCTACGAGCAGTACTTC
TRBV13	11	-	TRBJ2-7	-	CASSFGRDAYF	TGTGCCAGCAGTTTCGGTAGGGACGCATACTTC
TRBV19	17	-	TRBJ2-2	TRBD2	CASSIVSLAGYTGELFF	TGTGCCAGTAGTATAGTGTCCCTAGCGGGGTACACCGGGGAGCTGTTTTTT
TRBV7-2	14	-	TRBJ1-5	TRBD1	CASSSGTGLQPQHF	TGTGCCAGCAGCTCGGGGACAGGGCTTCAGCCCCAGCATTTT
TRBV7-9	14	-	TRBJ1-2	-	CASSSGVVGYGYTF	TGTGCCAGCAGCTCAGGGGTAGTGGGCTATGGCTACACCTTC
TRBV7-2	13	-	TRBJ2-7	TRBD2	CASSAPSGYEQYF	TGTGCCAGCAGCGCCCCTAGCGGCTACGAGCAGTACTTC
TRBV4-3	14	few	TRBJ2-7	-	CASSQETSGYEQYF	TGCGCCAGCAGCCAAGAAACCTCAGGGTACGAGCAGTACTTC
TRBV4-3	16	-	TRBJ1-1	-	CASSQAGTTAGTEAFF	TGCGCCAGCAGCCAAGCCGGGACCACTGCTGGCACTGAAGCTTTCTTT
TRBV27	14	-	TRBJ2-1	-	CASRTLRRDNEQFF	TGTGCCAGCAGAACCCTTCGAAGGGACAATGAGCAGTTCTTC
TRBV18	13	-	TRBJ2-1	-	CASSQSLGSEQFF	TGTGCCAGCTCACAGAGTCTAGGGTCTGAGCAGTTCTTC
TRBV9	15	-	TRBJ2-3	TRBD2	CASSVVGLAGDTQYF	TGTGCCAGCAGCGTAGTAGGTCTAGCGGGTGATACGCAGTATTTT
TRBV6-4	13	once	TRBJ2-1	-	CASSVGPWNEQFF	TGTGCCAGCAGTGTCGGACCGTGGAATGAGCAGTTCTTC
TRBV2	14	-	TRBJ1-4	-	CASSRSGVGEKLFF	TGTGCCAGCAGTCGGTCTGGGGTCGGTGAAAAACTGTTTTTT
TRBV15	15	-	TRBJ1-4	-	CATSRGEGINEKLFF	TGTGCCACCAGCAGAGGGGAGGGGATAAATGAAAAACTGTTTTTT
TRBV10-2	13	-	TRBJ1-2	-	CASGQGRVDGYTF	TGCGCCAGCGGTCAGGGACGGGTTGATGGCTACACCTTC
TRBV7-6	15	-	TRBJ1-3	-	CASSPDIYSGNTIYF	TGTGCCAGCAGCCCAGACATATACTCTGGAAACACCATATATTTT
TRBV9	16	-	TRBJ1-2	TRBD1	CASSSTGATSTYGYTF	TGTGCCAGCAGCTCGACAGGGGCAACCTCGACGTATGGCTACACCTTC
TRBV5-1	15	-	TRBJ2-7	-	CASSLESKSIGPQYF	TGCGCCAGCAGCTTGGAGTCTAAGTCCATCGGCCCCCAGTACTTC
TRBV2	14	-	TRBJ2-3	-	CASRKRGSTDTQYF	TGTGCCAGCAGGAAACGGGGGAGCACAGATACGCAGTATTTT
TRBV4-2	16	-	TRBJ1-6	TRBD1	CASSQVPGQGYRPLHF	TGTGCCAGCAGCCAAGTGCCGGGACAGGGTTATCGTCCCCTCCACTTT
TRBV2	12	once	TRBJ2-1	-	CASSEYGFEQFF	TGTGCCAGCAGTGAATACGGGTTTGAGCAGTTCTTC
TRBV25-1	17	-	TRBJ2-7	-	CASSEYTPGKRSYEQYF	TGTGCCAGCAGTGAATATACCCCTGGGAAACGGTCCTACGAGCAGTACTTC
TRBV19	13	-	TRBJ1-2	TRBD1	CASGKTGVYGYTF	TGTGCCAGTGGTAAAACAGGGGTTTATGGCTACACCTTC
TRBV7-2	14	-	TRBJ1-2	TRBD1	CASSLVGAGGGYTF	TGTGCCAGCAGCTTAGTGGGGGCAGGGGGAGGCTACACCTTC
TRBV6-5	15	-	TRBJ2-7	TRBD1	CASRTGFGGSYEQYF	TGTGCCAGCAGGACAGGGTTCGGCGGCTCCTACGAGCAGTACTTC
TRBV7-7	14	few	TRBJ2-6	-	CASSLGPGANVLTF	TGTGCCAGCAGCTTAGGGCCTGGGGCCAACGTCCTGACTTTC
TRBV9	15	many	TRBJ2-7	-	CASSFSGASSYEQYF	TGTGCCAGCAGCTTCAGCGGTGCAAGCTCCTACGAGCAGTACTTC
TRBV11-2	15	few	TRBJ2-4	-	CASSSGGAAKNIQYF	TGTGCCAGCAGCTCCGGTGGAGCTGCCAAAAACATTCAGTACTTC
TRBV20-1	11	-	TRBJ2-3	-	CSVPLSQPQYF	TGCAGTGTTCCCCTTTCCCAGCCGCAGTATTTT
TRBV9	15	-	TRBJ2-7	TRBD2	CASSVATGGAYEQYF	TGTGCCAGCAGCGTAGCTACTGGGGGGGCCTACGAGCAGTACTTC
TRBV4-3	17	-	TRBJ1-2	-	CASSQESYASANYGYTF	TGCGCCAGCAGCCAAGAGTCCTATGCGAGTGCTAACTATGGCTACACCTTC
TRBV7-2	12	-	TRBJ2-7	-	CASSFVSYEQYF	TGTGCCAGCAGCTTCGTTTCCTACGAGCAGTACTTC